Given below is one T cell receptor beta chain in context. Its cognate antigen is unknown. Aged roughly 6 to 90, donors were systemically healthy Caucasians from Russia. These data come from a study of blood T cells in healthy people across ages. Study observations and caveats: Naive and antigen-experienced cells could not be conclusively compared, given unsorted PBMCs. The percentage of naive T cells correlated strongly with TCR beta diversity.

Germline V lookup: CDR1 MGHDK, CDR2 SYGVNS. CDR3 length: 14 residues. V gave up 5 bases and J gave up 10 bases, with 20 bases separating them. The authors ran a second PCR of about 7 to 12 cycles using a sample-barcoded 5' primer and a J-beta primer mix. Every cDNA molecule bore a tag from a template-switch adaptor containing 12 random nucleotides. Each CDR3 protein gets one entry after TCRdb re-called the 5' RACE reads with MiXCR. The sample consists of 1.5 million to 2 million distinct CDR3 sequences, roughly 27% of them appearing once. The specimen was blood. The source is a woman in her 30s in good health. The rearrangement uses TRBV25-1 and TRBJ1-1; D not resolved. The CDR3 DNA sequence: TGTGCCAGCAGTCCGACGGGCGCGGGTCTGGGAGCTTTCTTT. Protein: CASSPTGAGLGAFF.